This T cell receptor beta chain was documented in a study of PD-1 blockade in classical Hodgkin lymphoma. The overall study: Patients got intravenous nivolumab 3 mg/kg every 2 weeks.

V shed 2 bases, J shed 4 bases, and the junction held 7 bases outside the gene matches. The germline V gene encodes CDR1 MNHEY and CDR2 SMNVEV (reference sequence). The CDR3 contains 15 residues. This clone was observed a handful of times. Its antigen remains unknown. General study points: Newly diagnosed patients reportedly had lower baseline TCR diversity than healthy donors. With CD4+ cells, TCR diversity rose significantly by C4D1, but not with CD8+ cells. Patients who responded completely had about the same baseline diversity as newly diagnosed patients.

The time point here: cycle 4 day 1 (C4D1), after less than seven weeks of nivolumab. All patients relapsed after autologous stem cell transplantation, and brentuximab vedotin exposure varied. Profiled with immunoSEQ multiplex PCR; TCRdb holds only in-frame clones, not every one. Among 90,000 to 110,000 clones listed, roughly nine tenths were seen once. J is TRBJ1-2 and V is TRBV27, with 7 positions matching TRBD1. This receptor was obtained from a human donor with classical Hodgkin lymphoma. The input for sequencing was peripheral blood mononuclear cells (PBMCs), taken before the fourth cycle of nivolumab. CDR3 coding DNA: TGTGCCAGCAGTTTAGGATCGACAGGGCTCTATGGCTACACCTTC. This codes for CASSLGSTGLYGYTF.